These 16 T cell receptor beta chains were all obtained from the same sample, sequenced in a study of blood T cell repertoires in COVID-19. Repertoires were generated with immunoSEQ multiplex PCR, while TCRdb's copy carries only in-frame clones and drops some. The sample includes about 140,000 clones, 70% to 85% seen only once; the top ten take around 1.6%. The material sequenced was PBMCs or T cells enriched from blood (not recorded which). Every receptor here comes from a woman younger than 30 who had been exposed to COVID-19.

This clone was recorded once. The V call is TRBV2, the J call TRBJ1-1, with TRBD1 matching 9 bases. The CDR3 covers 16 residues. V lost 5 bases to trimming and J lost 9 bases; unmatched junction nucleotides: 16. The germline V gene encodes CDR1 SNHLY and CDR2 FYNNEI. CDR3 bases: TGTGCCAGCAGTAACCGGGACAGGGACCTTTTCTTCCAAGCTTTCTTT. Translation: CASSNRDRDLFFQAFF.

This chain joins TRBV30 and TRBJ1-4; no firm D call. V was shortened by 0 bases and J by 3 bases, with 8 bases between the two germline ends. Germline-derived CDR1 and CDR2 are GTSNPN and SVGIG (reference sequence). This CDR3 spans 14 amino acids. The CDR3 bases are TGTGCCTGGAGTGTACGGGGAGCTAATGAAAAACTGTTTTTT. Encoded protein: CAWSVRGANEKLFF. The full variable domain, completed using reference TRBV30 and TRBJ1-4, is SQTIHQWPATLVQPVGSPLSLECTVEGTSNPNLYWYRQAAGRGLQLLFYSVGIGQISSEVPQNLSASRPQDRQFILSSKKLLLSDSGFYLCAWSVRGANEKLFFGSGTQLSVL.

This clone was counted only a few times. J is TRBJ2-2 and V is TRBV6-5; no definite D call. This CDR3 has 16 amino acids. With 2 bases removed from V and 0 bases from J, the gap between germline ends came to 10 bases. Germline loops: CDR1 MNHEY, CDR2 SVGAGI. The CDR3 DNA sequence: TGTGCCAGCAGTTACGCGTGGGCCTCGAACACCGGGGAGCTGTTTTTT. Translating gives CASSYAWASNTGELFF.

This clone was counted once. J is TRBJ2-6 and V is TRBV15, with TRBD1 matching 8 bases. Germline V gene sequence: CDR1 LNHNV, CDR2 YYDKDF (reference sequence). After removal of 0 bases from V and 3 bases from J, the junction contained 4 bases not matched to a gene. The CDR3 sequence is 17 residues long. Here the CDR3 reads CATSRDRGRIGANVLTF. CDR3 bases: TGTGCCACCAGCAGAGACAGGGGGCGCATTGGGGCCAACGTCCTGACTTTC.

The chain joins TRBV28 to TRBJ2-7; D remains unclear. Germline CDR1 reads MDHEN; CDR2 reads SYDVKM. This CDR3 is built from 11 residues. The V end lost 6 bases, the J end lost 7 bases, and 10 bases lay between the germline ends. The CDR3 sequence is CASSTPREQYF. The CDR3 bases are TGTGCCAGCAGCACCCCTCGGGAGCAGTACTTC.

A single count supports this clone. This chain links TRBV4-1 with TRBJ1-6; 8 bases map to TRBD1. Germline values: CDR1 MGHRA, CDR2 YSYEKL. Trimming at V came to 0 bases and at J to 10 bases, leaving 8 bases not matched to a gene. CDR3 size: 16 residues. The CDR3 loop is CASSQEGTGGESPLHF. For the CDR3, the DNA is TGCGCCAGCAGCCAAGAAGGGACAGGAGGAGAGTCACCCCTCCACTTT.

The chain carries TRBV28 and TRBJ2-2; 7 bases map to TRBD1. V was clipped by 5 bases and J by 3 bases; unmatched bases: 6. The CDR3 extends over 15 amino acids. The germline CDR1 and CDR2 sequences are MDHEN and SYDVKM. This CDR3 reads CASSTLTGYTGELFF. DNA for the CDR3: TGTGCCAGCAGTACCCTGACAGGGTACACCGGGGAGCTGTTTTTT.

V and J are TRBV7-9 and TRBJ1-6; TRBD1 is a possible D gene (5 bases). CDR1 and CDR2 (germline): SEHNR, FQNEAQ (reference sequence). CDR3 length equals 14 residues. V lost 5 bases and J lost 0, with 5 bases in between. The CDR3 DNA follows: TGTGCCAGCAGCCAGGGCTCCTATAATTCACCCCTCCACTTT. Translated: CASSQGSYNSPLHF.

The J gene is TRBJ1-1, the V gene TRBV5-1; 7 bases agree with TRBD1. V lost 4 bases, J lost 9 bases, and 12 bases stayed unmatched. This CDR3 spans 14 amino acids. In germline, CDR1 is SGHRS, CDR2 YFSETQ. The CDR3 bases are TGCGCCAGCAGCCCCGTGGTCGGGAGGGGGCAAGCTTTCTTT. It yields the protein CASSPVVGRGQAFF.

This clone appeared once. The DNA of the CDR3 is TGTGCCAGCAGCGTAGGAGCCGGAGAGACCCAGTACTTC. It specifies CASSVGAGETQYF. The gene calls are TRBV9 and TRBJ2-5; D gene uncertain. There are 13 residues in the CDR3. Trimming removed 0 bases at V and 4 bases at J, with 7 bases between. Germline CDR1 is SGDLS and CDR2 is YYNGEE.

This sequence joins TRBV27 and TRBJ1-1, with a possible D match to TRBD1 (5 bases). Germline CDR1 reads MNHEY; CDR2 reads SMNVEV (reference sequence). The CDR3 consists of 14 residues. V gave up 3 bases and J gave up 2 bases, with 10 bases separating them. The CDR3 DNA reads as TGTGCCAGCAGTTTTTTGACAGATAACACTGAAGCTTTCTTT. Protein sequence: CASSFLTDNTEAFF.

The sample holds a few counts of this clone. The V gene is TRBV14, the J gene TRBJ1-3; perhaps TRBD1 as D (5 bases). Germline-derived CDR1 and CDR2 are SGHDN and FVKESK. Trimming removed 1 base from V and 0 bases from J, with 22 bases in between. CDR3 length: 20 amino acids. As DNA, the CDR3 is TGTGCCAGCAGCCAAGGATACGAAAGGAAGGGGTCCTACTCTGGAAACACCATATATTTT. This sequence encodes CASSQGYERKGSYSGNTIYF.

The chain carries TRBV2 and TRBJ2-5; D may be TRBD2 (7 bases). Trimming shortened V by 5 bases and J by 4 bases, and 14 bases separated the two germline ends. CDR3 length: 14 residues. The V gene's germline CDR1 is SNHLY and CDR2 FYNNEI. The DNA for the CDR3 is TGTGCCAGCAGTTCAAAAGGGGGGGTAGAGACCCAGTACTTC. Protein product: CASSSKGGVETQYF.

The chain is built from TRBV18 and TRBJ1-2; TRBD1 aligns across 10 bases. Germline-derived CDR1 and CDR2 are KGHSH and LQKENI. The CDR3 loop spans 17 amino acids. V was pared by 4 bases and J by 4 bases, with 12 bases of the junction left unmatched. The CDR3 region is CASSQSTGGEVGYGYTF. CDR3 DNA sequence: TGTGCCAGCTCACAGTCGACAGGGGGCGAGGTTGGCTATGGCTACACCTTC.

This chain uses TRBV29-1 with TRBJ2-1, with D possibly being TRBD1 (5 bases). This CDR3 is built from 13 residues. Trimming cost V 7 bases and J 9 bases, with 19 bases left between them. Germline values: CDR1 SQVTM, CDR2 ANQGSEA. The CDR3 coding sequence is TGCAGCGGGGCAGGGCCCCCAGGCGGTGAGCAGTTCTTC. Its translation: CSGAGPPGGEQFF.

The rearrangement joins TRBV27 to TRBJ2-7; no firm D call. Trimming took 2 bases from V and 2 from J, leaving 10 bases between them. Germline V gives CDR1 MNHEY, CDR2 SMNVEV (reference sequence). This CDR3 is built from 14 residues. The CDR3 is CASSLKTATYEQYF. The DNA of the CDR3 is TGTGCCAGCAGTTTAAAAACAGCAACCTACGAGCAGTACTTC.